The rows below give T cell receptor beta chains drawn from one sample of a study of monozygotic twins with inflammatory bowel disease. TCRdb re-called the 5' RACE reads and gives one entry per CDR3 protein, without DNA. The sample features around 450,000 distinct CDR3 sequences, with 2.4% in its top ten. The sample consisted of blood. These receptors were collected from a human donor with ulcerative colitis or Crohn's disease, or a healthy co-twin of an affected twin (not recorded which). The CDR3 runs from the conserved cysteine through the conserved F or W.

v_call	j_call	cdr3_length	cdr3_aa
TRBV29-1	TRBJ1-1	15	CSVEESGPLNTEAFF
TRBV7-2	TRBJ2-3	15	CASSLIGSGTDTQYF
TRBV14	TRBJ2-1	13	CASSQATHNEQFF
TRBV3-1	TRBJ1-2	14	CASSWTQGGDGYTF
TRBV20-1	TRBJ2-1	14	CSARGQVLYNEQFF
TRBV12-3/TRBV12-4	TRBJ2-1	16	CASSLTGAVSYNEQFF
TRBV5-1	TRBJ2-3	17	CASSLTRGGSSTDTQYF
TRBV2	TRBJ2-7	13	CASRGAASYEQYF
TRBV7-2	TRBJ2-7	15	CASSTNSGGSYEQYF
TRBV6-1	TRBJ1-5	14	CASSSSWSNQPQHF
TRBV6-2/TRBV6-3	TRBJ2-7	14	CATRPGPNSYEQYF
TRBV19	TRBJ2-1	11	CASRRDMEQFF
TRBV29-1	TRBJ2-7	12	CSVGGTGTEQYF
TRBV18	TRBJ1-1	14	CASSLNRGETEAFF
TRBV20-1	TRBJ2-7	12	CSASVRGYEQYF
TRBV12-3/TRBV12-4	TRBJ1-5	11	CASSLGRPQHF
TRBV7-8	TRBJ2-3	15	CASSSLLAGADTQYF
TRBV13	TRBJ2-2	16	CASSHHLGRGTGELFF
TRBV5-5	TRBJ2-7	13	CASSLEANYEQYF
TRBV6-5	TRBJ1-1	14	CASSYSRGETEAFF
TRBV20-1	TRBJ2-1	13	CSAEKGVYNEQFF
TRBV4-2	TRBJ1-4	15	CASSQAGEVGEKLFF
TRBV10-3	TRBJ2-5	12	CAISEQGETQYF
TRBV28	TRBJ1-2	15	CASSSPGTFEGDYTF
TRBV5-1	TRBJ2-5	14	CASSLVRDQETQYF
TRBV10-3	TRBJ2-7	14	CAISDRGQGYEQYF
TRBV29-1	TRBJ2-3	12	CSVEKGTDTQYF
TRBV19	TRBJ1-4	12	CASSPTMEKLFF
TRBV7-9	TRBJ2-2	17	CASRQGPRQGNTGELFF
TRBV3-1	TRBJ2-1	18	CASSQLRLAGRSYNEQFF
TRBV28	TRBJ1-5	15	CASSHRRGAVQPQHF
TRBV5-1	TRBJ1-1	13	CASSWGGATEAFF
TRBV19	TRBJ1-5	14	CASSTGTGKQPQHF
TRBV27	TRBJ2-5	14	CASSLSIREGTQYF
TRBV4-1	TRBJ2-1	15	CASSQVSSGGNEQFF
TRBV3-1	TRBJ2-7	13	CASGIWASYEQYF
TRBV20-1	TRBJ2-5	13	CSASFRDLETQYF
TRBV20-1	TRBJ2-1	14	CSARGGGTYNEQFF
TRBV15	TRBJ1-1	15	CATSRDNLIGQGAFF
TRBV5-1	TRBJ2-2	14	CATGGLAGTGELFF